These 13 T cell receptor beta chains were sequenced from one sample in a study of regulatory T cells in long-lasting Graves disease. iRepertoire HTBI primers and Arm-PCR of CDR3 regions built TCR beta libraries. TCRdb itself ran the multiplex PCR reads through MiXCR, one entry per CDR3 protein. The table lists about 470,000 distinct CDR3 sequences, under 15% of them singletons. The time point was: newly diagnosed GD, antithyroid drugs for less than 3 months. PBMCs provided the RNA from which the TCR library was made. This same sample was also part of a study on T cells in Graves' hyperthyroidism and ophthalmopathy.

This sample comprised peripheral blood mononuclear cells (PBMCs), obtained at new diagnosis, from a patient treated with antithyroid drugs. The receptors were gathered from a woman aged 30 to 39 with Graves disease.

This clonotype has at least ten counts. CDR3: CSVSTITSAEQYF. In DNA form, the CDR3 reads TGCAGCGTTTCAACTATTACCAGTGCCGAGCAGTACTTC. This sequence joins TRBV29-1 and TRBJ2-7, with no clear D. Trimming shortened V by 5 bases and J by 6 bases, and 17 bases separated the two germline ends. Germline loops: CDR1 SQVTM, CDR2 ANQGSEA. The CDR3 contains 13 residues.

V gene TRBV24-1 combines with J gene TRBJ1-5; TRBD1 agrees at 9 bases. The J segment lost 5 bases and the V segment lost 5 bases, leaving 9 bases of the junction unmatched. The CDR3 sequence is 16 residues long. CDR1 and CDR2 from the germline V gene are KGHDR and SFDVKD. This CDR3 is CATSATGTGPHQPQHF. DNA for the CDR3: TGTGCCACCAGTGCCACCGGGACAGGGCCCCATCAGCCCCAGCATTTT.

This clonotype was counted between two and nine times. The chain couples TRBV9 to TRBJ2-1; TRBD2 matches 9 bases. The ends lost 3 bases at V and 7 bases at J; junction bases unmatched: 11. The CDR3 contains 16 residues. Germline CDR1 is SGDLS and CDR2 is YYNGEE. Here the CDR3 reads CASSEGAGGEANEQFF. The CDR3 DNA follows: TGTGCCAGCAGCGAAGGGGCGGGAGGGGAGGCAAATGAGCAGTTCTTC.

This chain's CDR3 is CSASLNEGGSEQYF. The CDR3 DNA sequence: TGCAGTGCTAGCCTAAATGAAGGAGGGTCCGAGCAGTACTTC. This chain joins TRBV20-1 and TRBJ2-7; a possible D gene is TRBD2 (6 bases). V dropped 3 bases and J dropped 6 bases, with 18 bases sitting between them. This CDR3 is 14 amino acids long. Germline V gene data show CDR1 as DFQATT and CDR2 as SNEGSKA (reference sequence).

The CDR3 coding sequence is TGTGCCAGCAGCTTATCGGGGGCTAGAAATGAGCAGTTCTTC. This translates into CASSLSGARNEQFF. V gene TRBV7-6 combines with J gene TRBJ2-1; the D call may be TRBD1 or TRBD2 (6 bases each). V was shortened by 2 bases and J by 7 bases, with 12 bases between the two germline ends. The CDR3 length is 14 residues. Germline CDR1 SGHVS, CDR2 FNYEAQ.

This clonotype was detected many times. The chain uses TRBV7-9 and TRBJ1-5; tentative D call: TRBD1 (5 bases). Deletions cut 0 bases from V and 9 bases from J, with 6 bases between. Germline V gene lookup returns CDR1 SEHNR and CDR2 FQNEAQ (reference sequence). CDR3 length: 12 residues. Here the CDR3 reads CASSLAGGPQHF. The CDR3 DNA reads as TGTGCCAGCAGCTTAGCTGGGGGGCCCCAGCATTTT.

This clonotype was seen at least ten times. The genes are TRBV7-9 and TRBJ2-7; a weak D match, TRBD2 (5 bases). The CDR3 runs 14 residues. Trimming cost V 1 base and J 2 bases, with 9 bases left between them. Germline CDR1 and CDR2: SEHNR and FQNEAQ (reference sequence). The CDR3 DNA reads as TGTGCCAGCAGCTTAGGGACTTCACCCTACGAGCAGTACTTC. Its translation: CASSLGTSPYEQYF.

This clonotype was recorded a few times. In DNA form, the CDR3 reads TGCGCCAGCAAACGGGCGGAGGGGTTGAACACCGGGGAGCTGTTTTTT. It translates to CASKRAEGLNTGELFF. The genes are TRBV5-1 and TRBJ2-2, with D possibly matching TRBD2 (6 bases). The CDR3 sequence is 16 residues long. Germline loops: CDR1 SGHRS, CDR2 YFSETQ. V gave up 6 bases and J gave up 1 base, with 16 bases separating them.

This clonotype occurred a few times. An end of the junction does not agree with germline; a read error may underlie this. This chain joins TRBV28 and TRBJ2-4; no clear D. Germline-derived CDR1 and CDR2 are MDHEN and SYDVKM. The CDR3 covers 15 residues. CDR3 loop: CASSHIPRTKNIQYF. CDR3 in DNA: TGCGCCAGCAGCCATATTCCTCGGACGAAAAACATTCAGTACTTC.

This clonotype was detected ten times or more. The CDR3 coding sequence is TGTGCCAGCAGTTTTGGACAGAATCAGCCCCAGCATTTT. Translating gives CASSFGQNQPQHF. The chain carries TRBV6-9 and TRBJ1-5; tentative D call: TRBD1 (6 bases). V gave up 4 bases and J gave up 4 bases, with 8 bases separating them. The CDR3 length is 13 residues. Germline CDR1 reads MNHGY; CDR2 reads SVAAGI.

This clonotype was picked up a small number of times. The V gene is TRBV5-1, the J gene TRBJ2-1; D is unresolved. Germline CDR1 SGHRS, CDR2 YFSETQ. The CDR3 sequence is 13 residues long. V was trimmed by 0 bases and J by 9 bases, leaving 10 bases between them. The CDR3 region is CASSLAPKGEQFF. The CDR3 DNA is TGCGCCAGCAGCTTGGCCCCCAAGGGTGAGCAGTTCTTC. Full variable domain (rest looked up from reference TRBV5-1 and TRBJ2-1): KAGVTQTPRYLIKTRGQQVTLSCSPISGHRSVSWYQQTPGQGLQFLFEYFSETQRNKGNFPGRFSGRQFSNSRSEMNVSTLELGDSALYLCASSLAPKGEQFFGPGTRLTVL.

Ten or more counts support this clonotype. The V call is TRBV24-1, the J call TRBJ1-1, with TRBD1 matching over 9 bases. In germline, CDR1 is KGHDR, CDR2 SFDVKD. The CDR3 is 14 residues long. V lost 5 bases, J lost 4 bases, and 4 bases stayed unmatched. CDR3 nucleotides: TGTGCCACCAGTGGGGGGACAGGGAGCACTGAAGCTTTCTTT. Residues: CATSGGTGSTEAFF.

In its sample, this clonotype was seen many times. The V and J genes are TRBV12-3 or TRBV12-4 and TRBJ2-1; 15 bases match TRBD2. CDR3 length: 19 amino acids. V lost 3 bases, J lost 0 bases, and 6 bases stayed unmatched. The CDR3 spells CASSFRTSGRGVSYNEQFF. For the CDR3, the DNA is TGTGCCAGCAGTTTTCGGACTAGCGGGAGGGGAGTCTCCTACAATGAGCAGTTCTTC.